The 8 T cell receptor beta chains below come from one sample, sequenced in a study of T-cell reconstitution after alpha-beta-depleted transplantation in children (dated by TCRdb to between 2015 and 2016). Library construction relied on PCR. The data were produced on an Illumina HiSeq 2500. To normalize quantification of the TCRbeta repertoire, the TCR libraries were built with molecular barcoding that relied on unique molecular identifiers. TCRdb applied fastp at Q25 and MiXCR to the public reads, then kept only in-frame beta chains. Rows are unified per CDR3 protein, each entry keeping the most common DNA and genes. Across this sample there are roughly 50,000 distinct CDR3 sequences, with roughly 46% seen only once. The ten most abundant clones make up 95% to 98% of the sample. This specimen's treatment or condition label, interpreted: allogeneic hematopoietic cell transplantation with graft depleted of TCRalphabeta T cells and CD19 B cells.

The sample in question was PBMCs, mostly from graft donor cells, obtained 360 days after TCRalphabeta/CD19-depleted stem cell transplant. The receptors were gathered from a male patient under 18 who had a stem cell transplant for acute lymphoblastic leukemia, so the T cells may come from the graft donor.

This clonotype was observed a few times. This chain joins TRBV28 and TRBJ2-1, with 10 bases lining up with TRBD2. The trim removed 4 bases at V and 2 bases at J, leaving 8 bases unmatched. Germline CDR1 MDHEN, CDR2 SYDVKM. The CDR3 is 17 amino acids. CDR3 in DNA: TGTGCCAGCAGTTATCCTAGCGGGAGCTTCACCTACAATGAGCAGTTCTTC. Translated, it gives CASSYPSGSFTYNEQFF. The full variable domain, its missing parts supplied by reference TRBV28 and TRBJ2-1, is DVKVTQSSRYLVKRTGEKVFLECVQDMDHENMFWYRQDPGLGLRLIYFSYDVKMKEKGDIPEGYSVSREKKERFSLILESASTNQTSMYLCASSYPSGSFTYNEQFFGPGTRLTVL.

The chain combines TRBV7-8 with TRBJ1-5, with unresolved D. The CDR3 is 14 amino acids. V was pared by 5 bases and J by 2 bases, with 10 bases between. Germline V gene lookup returns CDR1 SGHVS and CDR2 FQNEAQ. This CDR3 reads CASSPRYGNQPQHF. The DNA of the CDR3 is TGTGCCAGCAGCCCGCGTTATGGCAATCAGCCCCAGCATTTT.

The rearrangement uses TRBV20-1 and TRBJ2-7; 8 bases are shared with TRBD1. Germline-derived CDR1 and CDR2 are DFQATT and SNEGSKA (reference sequence). The CDR3 has 14 residues. Unmatched junction bases numbered 8, after V lost 0 bases and J lost 7 bases. For the CDR3, the DNA is TGCAGTGCTAGAGACCCGGACAGGGTTAATGAGCAGTACTTC. It codes for CSARDPDRVNEQYF.

This clonotype was detected only a few times. The gene calls are TRBV12-3 or TRBV12-4 and TRBJ2-3, with TRBD2 matching over 10 bases. Unmatched junction bases numbered 9, after V lost 4 bases and J lost 5 bases. This CDR3 is 16 amino acids long. CDR3 sequence (DNA): TGTGCCAGCAGTTCCTTTCCGGGACTAGCGAGAGATACGCAGTATTTT. It encodes CASSSFPGLARDTQYF.

This clonotype was counted between two and nine times. This sequence joins TRBV7-9 and TRBJ2-7; TRBD1 matches 8 bases. J lost 5 bases, V lost 2 bases, and 5 bases had no gene match. Germline V gene lookup returns CDR1 SEHNR and CDR2 FQNEAQ (reference sequence). The CDR3 spans 14 residues. CDR3 nucleotides: TGTGCCAGCAGCTTACTAGGGACAGGACACGAGCAGTACTTC. It codes for CASSLLGTGHEQYF.

J is TRBJ2-1 and V is TRBV7-8; D not resolved. Between the trimmed V and J ends, which lost 11 bases and 5 bases, there was a span of 16 bases. Germline CDR1 SGHVS, CDR2 FQNEAQ. CDR3 length equals 13 residues. CDR3: CAVALGYNNEQFF. Here the CDR3 DNA reads TGTGCCGTCGCCCTAGGCTATAACAATGAGCAGTTCTTC.

In this sample, this clonotype turned up a few times. V is TRBV7-9 and J is TRBJ2-7; perhaps TRBD2 as D (5 bases). Per the germline V gene, CDR1 is SEHNR and CDR2 is FQNEAQ (reference sequence). The CDR3 is made up of 12 amino acids. The ends were cut back, 4 bases at V and 4 bases at J, with 8 bases in the middle. CDR3 sequence: CASSSTRYEQYF. The CDR3 DNA reads as TGTGCCAGCAGCTCTACTAGATACGAGCAGTACTTC.

This clonotype occurred a few times. This chain uses TRBV12-3 or TRBV12-4 with TRBJ2-7; 8 positions agree with TRBD1. The CDR3 is made up of 15 amino acids. V shed 6 bases, J shed 1 base, and the junction held 8 bases outside the gene matches. CDR3 bases: TGTGCCAGCAGCCGGGACAGGACTTCTTCCTACGAGCAGTACTTC. It encodes CASSRDRTSSYEQYF.